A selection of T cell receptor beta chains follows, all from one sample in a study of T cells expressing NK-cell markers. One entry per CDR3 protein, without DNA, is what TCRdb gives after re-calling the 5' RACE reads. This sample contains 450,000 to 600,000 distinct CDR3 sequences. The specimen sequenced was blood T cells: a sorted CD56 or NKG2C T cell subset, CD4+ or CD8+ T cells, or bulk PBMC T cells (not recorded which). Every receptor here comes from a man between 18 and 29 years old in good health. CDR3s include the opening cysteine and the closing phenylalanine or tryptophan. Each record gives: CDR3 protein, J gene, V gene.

CSAASGRASRHEQFF | TRBJ2-1 | TRBV20-1
CASSLVLGLRETQYF | TRBJ2-5 | TRBV5-1
CASSLEGTGWAQYF | TRBJ2-3 | TRBV5-1
CASSFRQGFYNEQFF | TRBJ2-1 | TRBV27
CASSASNTIYF | TRBJ1-3 | TRBV13
CASSFQGLVTDTQYF | TRBJ2-3 | TRBV9
CASSRTSGRQETQYF | TRBJ2-5 | TRBV12-3/TRBV12-4
CASSSYYSQLGQGSGNTIYF | TRBJ1-3 | TRBV12-3/TRBV12-4
CASSLLGQGKNIQYF | TRBJ2-4 | TRBV12-3/TRBV12-4
CASSRDSFYGYTF | TRBJ1-2 | TRBV12-3/TRBV12-4
CSAEGSTDTQYF | TRBJ2-3 | TRBV20-1
CASSLRIGTGPSNQPQHF | TRBJ1-5 | TRBV12-3/TRBV12-4
CASRTTAVQGTDTQYF | TRBJ2-3 | TRBV6-1
CASTLDRVEQYF | TRBJ2-7 | TRBV2
CASSPPATYRRNTEAFF | TRBJ1-1 | TRBV12-3/TRBV12-4
CASSLSEAYTEAFF | TRBJ1-1 | TRBV7-9
CSVESLRGMQFF | TRBJ2-1 | TRBV29-1
CASSQEQGNYNSPLHF | TRBJ1-6 | TRBV4-2
CSASEDFSQETQYF | TRBJ2-5 | TRBV20-1
CASSPLVTGDQDIQYF | TRBJ2-4 | TRBV5-1
CASSQTDSSYEQYF | TRBJ2-7 | TRBV12-3/TRBV12-4
CSARDGRETMKEYF | TRBJ2-3 | TRBV20-1
CASSSETQMNTEAFF | TRBJ1-1 | TRBV5-1
CASSFLGITDTQYF | TRBJ2-3 | TRBV28
CATSRDPAGSSYNSPLHF | TRBJ1-6 | TRBV15
CAISGGSENTQYF | TRBJ2-3 | TRBV10-3
CASSQAVRGHNEQFF | TRBJ2-1 | TRBV4-2
CASSYSIVLQETQYF | TRBJ2-5 | TRBV6-5
CAIGELGRALPDTQYF | TRBJ2-3 | TRBV10-3
CASSPPRNSGRNFHEQFF | TRBJ2-1 | TRBV21-1
CAISESSGLGRNEQFF | TRBJ2-1 | TRBV10-3